The clone carrying this TCR beta chain was picked up one time. Its antigen is still unknown. This sample was included in a study of OX40 agonist ivuxolimab in advanced cancers. Assay used: immunoSEQ multiplex PCR; TCRdb lists only in-frame clones, some missing. Of about 53,000 clones listed, about 79% are singletons. The CDR3 covers 14 residues. V was trimmed by 3 bases and J by 1 base, leaving 11 bases between them. Study-level findings and limits: Certain nonresponders likewise exhibited a low normalized T-cell clonal expansion.

The chain couples TRBV5-3 to TRBJ2-7; weak D call: TRBD1 (5 bases). TRBV5-3 is noted as an ORF with a role that remains uncertain. The sequence was collected from an adult with an advanced solid tumor such as melanoma, head and neck, liver or kidney cancer. This specimen was CD4+ or CD8+ T cells sorted from blood, taken in a trial of the OX40 agonist ivuxolimab. CDR3 nucleotide sequence: TGTGCCAGAAGCTACGGACACTTGTCCTACGAGCAGTACTTC. Translating it yields CARSYGHLSYEQYF.